This record covers a single T cell receptor (beta chain). Autoimmune disease history or systemic immunosuppression led to patient exclusion. These data are taken from a study of OX40 agonist ivuxolimab in advanced cancers. TCRdb's table, derived via immunoSEQ multiplex PCR, lists solely in-frame clones and lacks some. The sample shows 82,000 or so clones, 80% to 95% of them seen only once. This CDR3 comprises 13 residues. V was shortened by 5 bases and J by 4 bases, with 11 bases between the two germline ends. Germline CDR1 reads MNHNY; CDR2 reads SVGAGI (reference sequence). This clonotype was obtained from an adult with an advanced solid tumor such as melanoma, head and neck, liver or kidney cancer. Material: CD4+ or CD8+ T cells sorted from blood, obtained in a trial of the OX40 agonist ivuxolimab. This rearrangement joins TRBV6-6 to TRBJ1-1; possibly TRBD1 for D (6 bases). The CDR3, as DNA: TGTGCCAGCAGTGCCCGGGGGCCCACTGAAGCTTTCTTT. It specifies CASSARGPTEAFF.